This T cell receptor beta chain was sequenced in a study of T-cell reconstitution after alpha-beta-depleted transplantation in children. General study points: Where alpha-beta T cells came from about two months after transplant was reportedly several hundred expanded graft clones. For some patients, TCRbeta diversity was high at day 60 because of recipient T cells and thymic progenitors that survived. Newly produced T cells mostly provided counts and TCRbeta diversity after one year, as hyperexpanded clones declined.

The TCRbeta library incorporated unique molecular identifiers. Each CDR3 protein is one row after TCRdb ran MiXCR on the PCR reads. The sample includes some 830,000 distinct CDR3 sequences, roughly 15% of them seen just once. This clonotype was counted many times. The antigen is unknown. V shed 4 bases and J shed 0 bases, with 14 bases lying between them. The germline V gene encodes CDR1 SGHNT and CDR2 YYREEE (reference sequence). The CDR3 consists of 16 residues. Sequences were derived from PBMCs, mostly from graft donor cells, sampled 360 days after TCRalphabeta/CD19-depleted stem cell transplant. The V gene is TRBV5-4, the J gene TRBJ2-1, with D tentatively TRBD2 (6 bases). The TCR comes from a male patient aged 5 to 17 who had a stem cell transplant for acute lymphoblastic leukemia, so the T cells may come from the graft donor. The CDR3 reads CASSTLARSSYNEQFF. CDR3 in DNA: TGTGCCAGCAGCACACTAGCACGAAGCTCCTACAATGAGCAGTTCTTC.